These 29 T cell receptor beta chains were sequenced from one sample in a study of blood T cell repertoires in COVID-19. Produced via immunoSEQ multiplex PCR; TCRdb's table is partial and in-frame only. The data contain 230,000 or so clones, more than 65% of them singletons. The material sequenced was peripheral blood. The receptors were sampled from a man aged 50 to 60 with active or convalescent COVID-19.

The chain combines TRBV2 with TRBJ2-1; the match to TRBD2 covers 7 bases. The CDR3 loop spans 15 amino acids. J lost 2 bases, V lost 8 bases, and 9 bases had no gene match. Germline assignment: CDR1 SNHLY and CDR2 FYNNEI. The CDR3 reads CASSEGGGTYNEQFF. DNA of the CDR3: TGTGCCAGCTCCGAAGGCGGGGGAACCTACAATGAGCAGTTCTTC.

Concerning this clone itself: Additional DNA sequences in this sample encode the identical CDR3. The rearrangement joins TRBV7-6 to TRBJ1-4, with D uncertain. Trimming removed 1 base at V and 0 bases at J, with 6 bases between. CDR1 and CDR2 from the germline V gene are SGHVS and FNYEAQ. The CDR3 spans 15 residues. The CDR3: CASSLVGATNEKLFF. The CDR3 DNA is TGTGCCAGCAGCTTAGTCGGGGCAACTAATGAAAAACTGTTTTTT.

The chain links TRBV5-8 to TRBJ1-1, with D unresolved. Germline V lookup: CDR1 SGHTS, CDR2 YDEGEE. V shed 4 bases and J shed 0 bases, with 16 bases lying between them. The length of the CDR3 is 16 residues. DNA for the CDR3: TGTGCCAGCAGCCCCCCACCTGATACAATGAACACTGAAGCTTTCTTT. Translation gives CASSPPPDTMNTEAFF.

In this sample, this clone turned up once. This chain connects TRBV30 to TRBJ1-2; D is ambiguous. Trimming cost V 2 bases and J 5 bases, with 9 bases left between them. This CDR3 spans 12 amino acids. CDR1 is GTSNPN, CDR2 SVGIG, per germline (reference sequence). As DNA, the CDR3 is TGTGCCTGGAGTCCCCGCGCTTATGGCTACACCTTC. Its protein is CAWSPRAYGYTF.

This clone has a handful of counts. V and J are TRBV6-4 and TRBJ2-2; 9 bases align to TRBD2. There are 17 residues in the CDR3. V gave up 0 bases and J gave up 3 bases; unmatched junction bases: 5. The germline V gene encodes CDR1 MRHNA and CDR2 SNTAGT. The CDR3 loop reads CASSDSSAGGDTGELFF. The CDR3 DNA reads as TGTGCCAGCAGTGACTCGTCCGCGGGGGGGGACACCGGGGAGCTGTTTTTT.

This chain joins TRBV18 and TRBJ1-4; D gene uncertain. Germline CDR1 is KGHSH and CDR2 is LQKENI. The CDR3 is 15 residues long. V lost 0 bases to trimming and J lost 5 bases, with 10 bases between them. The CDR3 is CASSPPSPRNEKLFF. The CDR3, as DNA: TGTGCCAGCTCACCACCGTCCCCCAGAAATGAAAAACTGTTTTTT.

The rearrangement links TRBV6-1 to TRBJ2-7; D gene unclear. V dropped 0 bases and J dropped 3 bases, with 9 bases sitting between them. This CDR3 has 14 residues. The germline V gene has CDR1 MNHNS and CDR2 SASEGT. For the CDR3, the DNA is TGTGCCAGCAGTGAAGCTGACATAAACTACGAGCAGTACTTC. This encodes CASSEADINYEQYF.

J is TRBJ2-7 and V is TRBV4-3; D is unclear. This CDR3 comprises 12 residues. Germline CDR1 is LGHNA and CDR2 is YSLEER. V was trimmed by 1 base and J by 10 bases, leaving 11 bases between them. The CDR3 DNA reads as TGCGCCAGCAGCCAAGTCTCGGGTCCCCAGTACTTC. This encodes CASSQVSGPQYF.

The CDR3 sequence is CASSLEAGAGDNEQFF. DNA for the CDR3: TGCGCCAGCAGCTTGGAGGCAGGGGCCGGGGACAATGAGCAGTTCTTC. V gene TRBV5-1 combines with J gene TRBJ2-1; TRBD1 is a possible D gene (6 bases). This CDR3 spans 16 amino acids. Trimming shortened V by 0 bases and J by 5 bases, and 15 bases separated the two germline ends. Germline V gives CDR1 SGHRS, CDR2 YFSETQ.

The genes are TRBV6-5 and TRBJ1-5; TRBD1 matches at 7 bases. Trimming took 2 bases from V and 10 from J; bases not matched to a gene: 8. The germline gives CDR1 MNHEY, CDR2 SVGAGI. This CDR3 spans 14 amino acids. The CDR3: CASSYKGAQDPQHF. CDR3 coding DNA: TGTGCCAGCAGTTACAAGGGGGCCCAGGATCCCCAGCATTTT.

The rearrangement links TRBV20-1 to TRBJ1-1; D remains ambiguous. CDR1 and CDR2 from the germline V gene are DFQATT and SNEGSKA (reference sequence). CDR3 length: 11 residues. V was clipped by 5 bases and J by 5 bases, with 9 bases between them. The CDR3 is CSAGTQTEAFF. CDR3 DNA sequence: TGCAGTGCTGGTACACAGACTGAAGCTTTCTTT.

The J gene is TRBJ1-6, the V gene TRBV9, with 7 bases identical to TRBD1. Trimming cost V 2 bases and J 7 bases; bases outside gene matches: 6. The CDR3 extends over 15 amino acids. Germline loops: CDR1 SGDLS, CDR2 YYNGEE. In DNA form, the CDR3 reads TGTGCCAGCAGCGTTTCGACAGGGATAAATTCACCCCTCCACTTT. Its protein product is CASSVSTGINSPLHF.

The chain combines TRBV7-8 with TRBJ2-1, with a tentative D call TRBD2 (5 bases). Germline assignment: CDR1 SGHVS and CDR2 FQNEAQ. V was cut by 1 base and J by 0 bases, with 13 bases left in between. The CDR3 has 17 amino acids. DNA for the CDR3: TGTGCCAGCAGCTTAGAGCCTAGAGGGAGCTCCTACAATGAGCAGTTCTTC. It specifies CASSLEPRGSSYNEQFF.

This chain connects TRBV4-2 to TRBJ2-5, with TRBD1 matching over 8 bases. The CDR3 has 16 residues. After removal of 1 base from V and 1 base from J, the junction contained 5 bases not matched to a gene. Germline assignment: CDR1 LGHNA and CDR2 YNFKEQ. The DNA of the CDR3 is TGTGCCAGCAGCCAAGGAAGCGACAGGGGCCAAGAGACCCAGTACTTC. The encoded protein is CASSQGSDRGQETQYF.

The CDR3, as DNA: TGTGCCAGCAGTTTACGGGGGTTGGAGCAGTACTTC. Translated, it gives CASSLRGLEQYF. The genes are TRBV5-8 and TRBJ2-7; D may be TRBD2 (6 bases). The germline V gene encodes CDR1 SGHTS and CDR2 YDEGEE. V was clipped by 5 bases and J by 7 bases, with 13 bases between them. The CDR3 is 12 residues long.

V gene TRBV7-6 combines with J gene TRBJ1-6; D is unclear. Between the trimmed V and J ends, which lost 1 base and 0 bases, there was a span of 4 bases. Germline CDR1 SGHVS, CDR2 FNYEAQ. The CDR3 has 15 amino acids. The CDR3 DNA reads TGTGCCAGCAGCTTAGACAACTCCTATAATTCACCCCTCCACTTT. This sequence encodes CASSLDNSYNSPLHF.

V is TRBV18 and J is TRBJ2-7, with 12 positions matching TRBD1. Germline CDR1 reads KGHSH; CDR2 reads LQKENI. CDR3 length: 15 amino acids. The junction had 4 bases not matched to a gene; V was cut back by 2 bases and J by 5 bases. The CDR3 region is CASSPGTGGADEQYF. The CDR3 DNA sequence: TGTGCCAGCTCACCAGGGACAGGGGGCGCGGACGAGCAGTACTTC.

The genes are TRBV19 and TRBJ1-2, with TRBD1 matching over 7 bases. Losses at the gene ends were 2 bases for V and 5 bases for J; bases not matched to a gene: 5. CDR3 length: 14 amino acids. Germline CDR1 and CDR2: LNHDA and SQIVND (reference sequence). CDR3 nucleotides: TGTGCCAGTAGTATACGACAGGGCGGGTATGGCTACACCTTC. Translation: CASSIRQGGYGYTF.

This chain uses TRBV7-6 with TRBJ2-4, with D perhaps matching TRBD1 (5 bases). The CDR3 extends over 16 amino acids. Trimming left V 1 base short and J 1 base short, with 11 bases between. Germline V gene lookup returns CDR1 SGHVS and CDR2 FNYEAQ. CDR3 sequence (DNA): TGTGCCAGCAGCTTAGGAATTGGGGCGGCCAAAAACATTCAGTACTTC. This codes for CASSLGIGAAKNIQYF. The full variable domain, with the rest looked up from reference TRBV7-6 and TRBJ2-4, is GAGVSQSPRYKVTKRGQDVALRCDPISGHVSLYWYRQALGQGPEFLTYFNYEAQQDKSGLPNDRFSAERPEGSISTLTIQRTEQRDSAMYRCASSLGIGAAKNIQYFGAGTRLSVL.

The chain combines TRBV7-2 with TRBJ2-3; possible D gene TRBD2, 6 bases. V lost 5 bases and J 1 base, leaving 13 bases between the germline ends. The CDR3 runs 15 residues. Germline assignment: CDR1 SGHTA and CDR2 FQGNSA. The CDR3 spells CASSRDGTRTDTQYF. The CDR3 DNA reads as TGTGCCAGCAGCCGTGATGGGACTCGCACAGATACGCAGTATTTT. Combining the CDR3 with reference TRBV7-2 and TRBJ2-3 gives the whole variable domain GAGVSQSPSNKVTEKGKDVELRCDPISGHTALYWYRQSLGQGLEFLIYFQGNSAPDKSGLPSDRFSAERTGGSVSTLTIQRTQQEDSAVYLCASSRDGTRTDTQYFGPGTRLTVL.

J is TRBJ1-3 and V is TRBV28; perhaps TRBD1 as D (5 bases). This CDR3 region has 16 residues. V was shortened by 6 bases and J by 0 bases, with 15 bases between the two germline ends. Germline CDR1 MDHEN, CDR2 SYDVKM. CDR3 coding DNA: TGTGCCAGCAGCCCCCCCCTGGGGGGCTCTGGAAACACCATATATTTT. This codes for CASSPPLGGSGNTIYF.

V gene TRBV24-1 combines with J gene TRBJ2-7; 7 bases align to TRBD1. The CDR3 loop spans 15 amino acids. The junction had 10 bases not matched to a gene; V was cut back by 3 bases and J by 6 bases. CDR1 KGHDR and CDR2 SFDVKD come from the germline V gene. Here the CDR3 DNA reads TGTGCCACCAGTGATGCGACAGGGACGACGGCCGAGCAGTACTTC. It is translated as CATSDATGTTAEQYF.

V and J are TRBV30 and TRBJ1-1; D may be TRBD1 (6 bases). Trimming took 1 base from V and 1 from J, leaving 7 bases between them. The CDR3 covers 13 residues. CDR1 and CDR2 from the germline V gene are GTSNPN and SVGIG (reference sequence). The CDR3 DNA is TGTGCCTGGAGTGCAGGGGAGAACACTGAAGCTTTCTTT. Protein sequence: CAWSAGENTEAFF.

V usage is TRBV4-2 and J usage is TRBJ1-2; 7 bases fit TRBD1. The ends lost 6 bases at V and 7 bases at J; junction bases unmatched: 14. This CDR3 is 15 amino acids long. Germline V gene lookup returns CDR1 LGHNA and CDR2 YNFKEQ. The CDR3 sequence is CASRRGDSNVAGYTF. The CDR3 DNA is TGTGCCAGCAGAAGGGGGGACAGCAATGTGGCTGGCTACACCTTC.

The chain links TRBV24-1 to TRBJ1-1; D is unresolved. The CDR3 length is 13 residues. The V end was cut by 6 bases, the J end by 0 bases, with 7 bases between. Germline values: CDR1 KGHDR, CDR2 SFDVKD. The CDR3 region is CATSTELNTEAFF. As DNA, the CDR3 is TGTGCCACCAGTACAGAGCTGAACACTGAAGCTTTCTTT.

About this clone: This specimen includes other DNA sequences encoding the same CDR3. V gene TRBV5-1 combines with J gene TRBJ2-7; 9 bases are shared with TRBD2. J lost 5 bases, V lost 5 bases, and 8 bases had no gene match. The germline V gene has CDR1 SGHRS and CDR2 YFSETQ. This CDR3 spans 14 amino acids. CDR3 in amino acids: CASRGRGGRDEQYF. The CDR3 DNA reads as TGCGCCAGCAGGGGGCGGGGGGGCCGAGACGAGCAGTACTTC.

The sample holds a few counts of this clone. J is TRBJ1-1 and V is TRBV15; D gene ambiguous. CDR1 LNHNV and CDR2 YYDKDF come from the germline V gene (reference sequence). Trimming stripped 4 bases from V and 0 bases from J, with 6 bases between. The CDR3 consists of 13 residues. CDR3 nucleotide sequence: TGTGCCACCAGCACAGGAATGAACACTGAAGCTTTCTTT. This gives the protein CATSTGMNTEAFF.

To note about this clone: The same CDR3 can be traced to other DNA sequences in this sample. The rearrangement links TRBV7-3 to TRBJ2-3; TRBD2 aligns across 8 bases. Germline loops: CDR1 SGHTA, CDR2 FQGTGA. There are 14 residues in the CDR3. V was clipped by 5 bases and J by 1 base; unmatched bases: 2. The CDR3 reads CASSRGGGTDTQYF. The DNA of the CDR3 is TGTGCCAGCAGCCGGGGGGGAGGCACAGATACGCAGTATTTT. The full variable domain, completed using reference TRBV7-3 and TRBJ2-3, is GAGVSQTPSNKVTEKGKYVELRCDPISGHTALYWYRQSLGQGPEFLIYFQGTGAADDSGLPNDRFFAVRPEGSVSTLKIQRTERGDSAVYLCASSRGGGTDTQYFGPGTRLTVL.

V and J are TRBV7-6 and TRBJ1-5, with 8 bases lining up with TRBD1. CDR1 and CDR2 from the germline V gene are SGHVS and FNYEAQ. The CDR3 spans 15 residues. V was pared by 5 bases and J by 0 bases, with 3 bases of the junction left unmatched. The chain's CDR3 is CASSPGGYSNQPQHF. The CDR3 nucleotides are TGTGCCAGCAGCCCAGGGGGCTATAGCAATCAGCCCCAGCATTTT.